The clone carrying this T cell receptor beta chain was counted ten times or more. Its target is unknown. Recently diagnosed hyperthyroidism of less than 2 months' duration affected patients aged 18 to 65. Every diagnosis used clinical symptoms, serum thyroxine and TRAb, thyroid ultrasound and orbital computed tomography. The data derive from a study of T cells in Graves' hyperthyroidism and ophthalmopathy. Germline V gene sequence: CDR1 SNHLY, CDR2 FYNNEI. V gave up 5 bases and J gave up 5 bases; unmatched junction bases: 5. The CDR3 has 16 residues. Notes on the study in general: Most thyroid clonotypes with frequency above 0.001 were detected in blood.

The CDR3 regions of TCR beta were amplified from RNA transcripts. An initial round of RT-PCR targeting the TCR CDR3 relied on the HTBI primer set. Using its own MiXCR run on the multiplex PCR reads, TCRdb lists one record per CDR3 protein. The table lists approximately 360,000 distinct CDR3 sequences, 15% to 19% of them singletons, with about a quarter in the top ten. The TCR originated in a woman younger than 30 with Graves' hyperthyroidism that later progressed to Graves' ophthalmopathy. The rearrangement links TRBV2 to TRBJ2-3, with 15 bases fitting TRBD2. Sequenced material: blood. DNA of the CDR3: TGTGCCAGCAGTAATGGACTAGCGGGAGGGAGAGATACGCAGTATTTT. This sequence encodes CASSNGLAGGRDTQYF. The full variable domain, with the rest looked up from reference TRBV2 and TRBJ2-3, is EPEVTQTPSHQVTQMGQEVILRCVPISNHLYFYWYRQILGQKVEFLVSFYNNEISEKSEIFDDQFSVERPDGSNFTLKIRSTKLEDSAMYFCASSNGLAGGRDTQYFGPGTRLTVL.